Detailed here is one T cell receptor beta chain. Seattle participants joined during active infection and were tracked over time. These data belong to a study of blood T cell repertoires in COVID-19. Measured with immunoSEQ multiplex PCR; TCRdb has only the in-frame clones, and not every one. Of about 200,000 clones in the sample, 82% were seen once. What was sequenced was peripheral blood. This clonotype was obtained from a woman of 80 years or more with COVID-19, enrolled during active disease.

The CDR3 DNA is TGTGCCAGCAGCCAGGGACAACGGCTATATGGCTACACCTTC. Residues: CASSQGQRLYGYTF. The J gene is TRBJ1-2, the V gene TRBV3-1 (or the pseudogene TRBV3-2); TRBD1 is a possible D gene (6 bases). V shed 3 bases and J shed 5 bases, with 13 bases lying between them. The CDR3 length is 14 residues. Germline V gene lookup returns CDR1 LGHDT and CDR2 YNNKEL (reference sequence).